The present T cell receptor beta chain was sequenced within a study of blood T cell repertoires in COVID-19. Study in general: The cDNA or gDNA used as material had been derived from T cells, B-cell-depleted T cells, or PBMCs.

V lost 4 bases and J lost 7, with 4 bases in between. CDR1 and CDR2 (germline): LNHDA, SQIVND (reference sequence). CDR3 size: 11 residues. In the original workflow: Reference gene primer amplification yielded estimated nucleated cell counts. Libraries were prepared by immunoSEQ multiplex PCR; TCRdb keeps only in-frame clonotypes and omits some of them. V and J calls and clone size are those listed in that table; D and trimming were worked out from the DNA. The table has some 180,000 clones, roughly 89% seen once. The sample consisted of peripheral blood. The source is a man aged 50 to 60 with acute or convalescent COVID-19. The rearrangement links TRBV19 to TRBJ2-2, with D unclear. In DNA form, the CDR3 reads TGTGCCAGTAGTAAGCACGGGGAGCTGTTTTTT. The encoded protein is CASSKHGELFF. The whole variable domain, remainder taken from reference TRBV19 and TRBJ2-2, is DGGITQSPKYLFRKEGQNVTLSCEQNLNHDAMYWYRQDPGQGLRLIYYSQIVNDFQKGDIAEGYSVSREKKESFPLTVTSAQKNPTAFYLCASSKHGELFFGEGSRLTVL.